This TCR beta chain emerged from a study of patients and donors after allogeneic stem cell transplantation. This clonotype was detected only a few times. TCRdb processed the RT-PCR reads anew with MiXCR; each CDR3 protein has one entry. The table has 150,000 to 200,000 distinct CDR3 sequences, about 24% seen once. V gave up 0 bases and J gave up 8 bases, with 22 bases separating them. The CDR3 is 16 amino acids. Germline V gene sequence: CDR1 DFQATT, CDR2 SNEGSKA (reference sequence). The sequenced sample was blood, either unsorted or a sorted T cell fraction (not recorded which). The J gene is TRBJ1-2, the V gene TRBV20-1; D ambiguous. The source of this sequence is a human donor who was either an allogeneic HSCT recipient or a stem cell or donor lymphocyte infusion donor (not recorded which). It is not recorded whose cells these are; they may come from a transplant donor. The CDR3 nucleotides are TGCAGTGCTAGAGATTACTTCTCGTCTCCGGCGTCGGGCTACACCTTC. Encoded protein: CSARDYFSSPASGYTF.